Shown below are 30 T cell receptor beta chains from a single sample sequenced in a study of identical twins. MiXCR, applied by TCRdb to the 5' RACE reads, yields one record per CDR3 protein. Of about 690,000 distinct CDR3 sequences listed, approximately 21% are singletons. This sample was shared with a second study, whose subject was T cells expressing NK-cell markers.

Sequences were obtained from PBMCs. The receptors derive from a woman aged 18-29 years in good health.

This chain joins TRBV4-3 and TRBJ2-6, with D hard to call. V lost 1 base, J lost 0 bases, and 10 bases lay in between. Germline assignment: CDR1 LGHNA and CDR2 YSLEER. The CDR3 spans 17 residues. The CDR3 DNA follows: TGCGCCAGCAGCCAAGGTTTCACCAACTCTGGGGCCAACGTCCTGACTTTC. Translating gives CASSQGFTNSGANVLTF.

This chain uses TRBV2 with TRBJ2-1; a possible D gene is TRBD1 (6 bases). Per germline, CDR1 SNHLY and CDR2 FYNNEI. V was clipped by 2 bases and J by 7 bases, with 27 bases between them. CDR3 size: 19 residues. The CDR3 sequence: CASSEFGGSSWGQGNEQFF. CDR3 nucleotide sequence: TGTGCCAGCAGTGAATTCGGCGGGTCCTCTTGGGGGCAGGGTAATGAGCAGTTCTTC.

This clonotype was seen many times. The genes are TRBV6-1 and TRBJ1-5; a possible D gene is TRBD1 (6 bases). The CDR3 length is 13 residues. V was pared by 1 base and J by 11 bases, with 12 bases between. Germline V gene sequence: CDR1 MNHNS, CDR2 SASEGT. CDR3 region: CASSEGGQLAQHF. The CDR3, as DNA: TGTGCCAGCAGTGAAGGAGGACAGTTGGCCCAGCATTTT.

The chain uses TRBV5-6 and TRBJ1-1, with D perhaps matching TRBD1 (5 bases). V dropped 4 bases and J dropped 4 bases, with 17 bases sitting between them. Germline CDR1 SGHDT, CDR2 YYEEEE. This CDR3 region has 15 residues. In nucleotides, the CDR3 is TGTGCCAGCAGCAACCCCATCGGGGGGGGCACTGAAGCTTTCTTT. It is translated as CASSNPIGGGTEAFF.

This CDR3 reads CSARSPYGYTF. CDR3 nucleotides: TGCAGTGCTAGATCCCCATATGGCTACACCTTC. V and J are TRBV20-1 and TRBJ1-2; D uncertain. CDR1 and CDR2 from the germline V gene are DFQATT and SNEGSKA (reference sequence). Trimming took 2 bases from V and 5 from J, leaving 6 bases between them. The CDR3 length is 11 residues.

The chain joins TRBV20-1 to TRBJ1-2; maybe TRBD1 (6 bases). Trimming left V 5 bases short and J 6 bases short, with 16 bases between. The V gene's germline CDR1 is DFQATT and CDR2 SNEGSKA (reference sequence). The CDR3 totals 13 residues. CDR3 residues: CSAHTGRRDGYTF. The CDR3 DNA is TGCAGTGCTCACACAGGGAGGAGGGATGGCTACACCTTC.

This clonotype is a singleton in its sample. The chain couples TRBV11-2 to TRBJ2-2; a possible D gene is TRBD1 (6 bases). The CDR3 contains 18 residues. Between the trimmed V and J ends, which lost 4 bases and 7 bases, there was a span of 25 bases. Germline CDR1 SGHAT, CDR2 FQNNGV. In nucleotides, the CDR3 is TGTGCCAGCAGCTCCCTATGGAACAGGGCCGTAGCAAGCGGGGAGCTGTTTTTT. The encoded protein is CASSSLWNRAVASGELFF. Supplemented by reference TRBV11-2 and TRBJ2-2, the full variable domain reads EAGVAQSPRYKIIEKRQSVAFWCNPISGHATLYWYQQILGQGPKLLIQFQNNGVVDDSQLPKDRFSAERLKGVDSTLKIQPAKLEDSAVYLCASSSLWNRAVASGELFFGEGSRLTVL.

The sample holds a few counts of this clonotype. V and J are TRBV9 and TRBJ2-3, with D tentatively TRBD1 or TRBD2 (6 bases each). CDR1 and CDR2 from the germline V gene are SGDLS and YYNGEE. The V gene lost 0 bases and the J gene lost 6 bases, with 20 bases spanning the gap. The CDR3 spans 17 residues. This CDR3 is CASSVGGGHPRADTQYF. For the CDR3, the DNA is TGTGCCAGCAGCGTAGGAGGGGGGCATCCCCGGGCGGATACGCAGTATTTT.

The CDR3 loop is CSARDWGATGLGELFF. The CDR3 region has the DNA TGCAGTGCTAGAGATTGGGGGGCGACGGGACTCGGGGAGCTGTTTTTT. The gene calls are TRBV20-1 and TRBJ2-2, with D perhaps TRBD1 or TRBD2 (6 bases each). Germline assignment: CDR1 DFQATT and CDR2 SNEGSKA (reference sequence). Trimming stripped 0 bases from V and 7 bases from J, with 18 bases between. CDR3 size: 16 residues.

This clonotype was detected once. The chain carries TRBV5-1 and TRBJ2-1, with 8 bases matching TRBD2. CDR3 length: 15 residues. CDR1 is SGHRS and CDR2 is YFSETQ in the germline V gene. V was pared by 1 base and J by 4 bases, with 4 bases of the junction left unmatched. CDR3 region: CASSLQVAGYNEQFF. The CDR3 nucleotides are TGCGCCAGCAGCTTGCAGGTAGCGGGATACAATGAGCAGTTCTTC.

In this sample, this clonotype is medium-sized (0.01 to 0.1%). The chain recombines TRBV20-1 with TRBJ1-2; 9 bases agree with TRBD1. Germline trimming cut 3 bases from V and 8 bases from J; bases unmatched to any gene: 13. CDR1 DFQATT and CDR2 SNEGSKA come from the germline V gene (reference sequence). This CDR3 spans 15 amino acids. CDR3 DNA: TGCAGTGCTAGGGACAGGGGAGATAAGTTGTGGGGCTACACCTTC. Encoded protein: CSARDRGDKLWGYTF.

The V and J genes are TRBV6-5 and TRBJ2-1, with D possibly TRBD2 on 5 matching bases. Germline CDR1 and CDR2: MNHEY and SVGAGI. Trimming pared 2 bases from V and 6 bases from J, leaving 14 bases between. The CDR3 consists of 15 residues. The CDR3 reads CASSYGQAGFNEQFF. The CDR3 DNA sequence: TGTGCCAGCAGTTACGGGCAGGCGGGTTTCAATGAGCAGTTCTTC.

A few counts support this clonotype. The V gene is TRBV5-1, the J gene TRBJ2-1; D not resolved. CDR1 and CDR2 from the germline V gene are SGHRS and YFSETQ. The CDR3 consists of 16 residues. V shed 3 bases and J shed 6 bases, with 19 bases lying between them. CDR3 protein: CASSWPIERRSNEQFF. The CDR3 DNA reads TGCGCCAGCAGCTGGCCGATAGAGCGTCGTTCCAATGAGCAGTTCTTC. Full variable domain (remainder filled in from reference TRBV5-1 and TRBJ2-1): KAGVTQTPRYLIKTRGQQVTLSCSPISGHRSVSWYQQTPGQGLQFLFEYFSETQRNKGNFPGRFSGRQFSNSRSEMNVSTLELGDSALYLCASSWPIERRSNEQFFGPGTRLTVL.

Ten or more counts support this clonotype. This chain links TRBV20-1 with TRBJ2-3; 12 nucleotides match TRBD2. Looked up from germline, CDR1 is DFQATT and CDR2 is SNEGSKA (reference sequence). With V trimmed by 3 bases and J by 6 bases, 10 bases remained unmatched. This CDR3 is built from 16 residues. This CDR3 reads CSASPSGGVPPDTQYF. CDR3 coding DNA: TGCAGTGCTAGCCCTAGCGGGGGGGTCCCCCCCGATACGCAGTATTTT.

V is TRBV10-3 and J is TRBJ1-1, with D hard to call. V dropped 8 bases and J dropped 4 bases, with 17 bases sitting between them. Looked up from germline, CDR1 is ENHRY and CDR2 is SYGVKD. The CDR3 length is 14 residues. As DNA, the CDR3 is TGTGCCATCGGCGCAGAGCCGATGGGCACTGAAGCTTTCTTT. Its translation: CAIGAEPMGTEAFF.

This clonotype was observed a handful of times. The chain carries TRBV3-1 and TRBJ2-7; maybe TRBD1 (6 bases). Germline V gene data show CDR1 as LGHDT and CDR2 as YNNKEL (reference sequence). The CDR3 has 14 residues. Trimming took 5 bases from V and 3 from J, leaving 14 bases between them. CDR3 in DNA: TGTGCCAGCAGCAACCCAGGACAGATCTACGAGCAGTACTTC. This codes for CASSNPGQIYEQYF.

V gene TRBV30 combines with J gene TRBJ2-7, with D perhaps matching TRBD1 or TRBD2 (6 bases each). Looked up from germline, CDR1 is GTSNPN and CDR2 is SVGIG (reference sequence). The CDR3 is 14 amino acids. V was pared by 2 bases and J by 4 bases, with 15 bases between. The CDR3 nucleotides are TGTGCCTGGAGTCGACTCGGGGGCCTGTACGAGCAGTACTTC. This sequence encodes CAWSRLGGLYEQYF.

This clonotype was recorded a few times. The chain uses TRBV3-1 and TRBJ2-5; 8 bases fit TRBD2. The CDR3 is made up of 18 amino acids. The V segment lost 4 bases and the J segment 1 base; nucleotides outside the gene matches: 14. Germline assignment: CDR1 LGHDT and CDR2 YNNKEL (reference sequence). The CDR3 nucleotides are TGTGCCAGCAGCCTTGAACCGTGGGGGACTAGGACCCAAGAGACCCAGTACTTC. Its translation is CASSLEPWGTRTQETQYF.

This chain connects TRBV7-3 to TRBJ2-7; a weak D match, TRBD2 (5 bases). Germline-derived CDR1 and CDR2 are SGHTA and FQGTGA. The CDR3 spans 15 residues. Trimming took 2 bases from V and 0 from J, leaving 11 bases between them. CDR3: CASSLGGSSSYEQYF. The CDR3 nucleotides are TGTGCCAGCAGCTTAGGTGGGAGTAGCTCCTACGAGCAGTACTTC.

V and J are TRBV4-3 and TRBJ2-5, with 9 bases lining up with TRBD2. CDR1 and CDR2 from the germline V gene are LGHNA and YSLEER. CDR3 length equals 16 residues. V lost 1 base, J lost 4 bases, and 7 bases stayed unmatched. CDR3 amino acids: CASSQGGSGRGETQYF. The CDR3 nucleotides read TGCGCCAGCAGCCAAGGCGGTAGCGGGAGAGGAGAGACCCAGTACTTC.

There are a few counts of this clonotype. CDR3 DNA sequence: TGCAGTGCCGAGACAGACTCCTACGAGCAGTACTTC. Translation gives CSAETDSYEQYF. The chain employs TRBV20-1 and TRBJ2-7, with D maybe TRBD1 (5 bases). Trimming pared 6 bases from V and 0 bases from J, leaving 9 bases between. From germline, CDR1 is DFQATT and CDR2 SNEGSKA (reference sequence). The CDR3 length is 12 residues.

The chain is built from TRBV29-1 and TRBJ2-1, with 11 bases aligning to TRBD2. Losses at the gene ends were 0 bases for V and 8 bases for J; bases not matched to a gene: 9. The CDR3 runs 16 residues. Per germline, CDR1 SQVTM and CDR2 ANQGSEA. The DNA of the CDR3 is TGCAGCGTTGAAGATCTGACTAGCGGGAAGATTTATGAGCAGTTCTTC. Its protein is CSVEDLTSGKIYEQFF.

This clonotype showed up just a few times. The chain uses TRBV11-2 and TRBJ2-1, with 10 bases fitting TRBD2. The germline V gene encodes CDR1 SGHAT and CDR2 FQNNGV. Trimming took 2 bases from V and 10 from J; bases not matched to a gene: 5. The CDR3 sequence is 14 residues long. The CDR3 bases are TGTGCCAGCAGCTTAAACCTAGCGGGAGACGAGCAGTTCTTC. Amino acid sequence: CASSLNLAGDEQFF.

This sequence joins TRBV18 and TRBJ2-7, with a possible D match to TRBD2 (5 bases). The CDR3 sequence is 11 residues long. Germline V gene data show CDR1 as KGHSH and CDR2 as LQKENI. V was cut by 6 bases and J by 5 bases, with 8 bases left in between. The CDR3 nucleotides read TGTGCCAGCTCCGGGGATCACGAGCAGTACTTC. It is translated as CASSGDHEQYF.

This clonotype was seen at least ten times. V usage is TRBV12-3 or TRBV12-4 and J usage is TRBJ1-2; 7 bases line up with TRBD1. V gave up 5 bases and J gave up 7 bases; unmatched junction bases: 4. The CDR3 consists of 12 residues. The CDR3 sequence is CASSQRQGGYTF. The DNA of the CDR3 is TGTGCCAGCAGTCAGAGACAGGGTGGCTACACCTTC.

In this sample, this clonotype turned up a few times. This chain uses TRBV10-3 with TRBJ2-7; tentative D call: TRBD1 (5 bases). V shed 4 bases and J shed 5 bases, with 9 bases lying between them. Germline assignment: CDR1 ENHRY and CDR2 SYGVKD. The CDR3 is 12 residues long. The CDR3 sequence: CAISGGRNEQYF. The DNA of the CDR3 is TGTGCCATCAGTGGGGGCCGGAACGAGCAGTACTTC.

The rearrangement uses TRBV5-4 and TRBJ2-5, with D maybe TRBD2 (5 bases). Germline V gene sequence: CDR1 SGHNT, CDR2 YYREEE (reference sequence). The germline V and J ends were trimmed by 0 bases and 5 bases, with 17 bases remaining between them. The CDR3 contains 16 residues. The CDR3 reads CASSLGRTLTGETQYF. CDR3 sequence (DNA): TGTGCCAGCAGCTTGGGGCGGACCCTGACGGGGGAGACCCAGTACTTC.

CDR3 in amino acids: CASSSPGTGIGTDTQYF. Here the CDR3 DNA reads TGCGCCAGCAGCTCGCCAGGGACAGGGATAGGTACAGATACGCAGTATTTT. The genes are TRBV5-1 and TRBJ2-3; 9 bases align to TRBD1. Per germline, CDR1 SGHRS and CDR2 YFSETQ. The CDR3 length is 17 residues. Losses at the gene ends were 3 bases for V and 3 bases for J; bases not matched to a gene: 11.

This clonotype was counted between two and nine times. The chain has TRBV20-1 and TRBJ2-3; no clear D gene. Germline CDR1 DFQATT, CDR2 SNEGSKA (reference sequence). V lost 5 bases and J 2 bases, leaving 23 bases between the germline ends. The CDR3 sequence is 17 residues long. The CDR3 coding sequence is TGCAGTGCTCCGAGTAGGCGTGGAACGGGTTACACAGATACGCAGTATTTT. Amino acid sequence: CSAPSRRGTGYTDTQYF.

At least ten counts were recorded for this clonotype. V gene TRBV25-1 combines with J gene TRBJ2-7; D may be TRBD1 (5 bases). Germline assignment: CDR1 MGHDK and CDR2 SYGVNS. This CDR3 contains 13 residues. Trimming left V 3 bases short and J 2 bases short, with 8 bases between. The CDR3 nucleotides are TGTGCCAGCAGTGAGGGGCAGACCTACGAGCAGTACTTC. Its translation is CASSEGQTYEQYF.